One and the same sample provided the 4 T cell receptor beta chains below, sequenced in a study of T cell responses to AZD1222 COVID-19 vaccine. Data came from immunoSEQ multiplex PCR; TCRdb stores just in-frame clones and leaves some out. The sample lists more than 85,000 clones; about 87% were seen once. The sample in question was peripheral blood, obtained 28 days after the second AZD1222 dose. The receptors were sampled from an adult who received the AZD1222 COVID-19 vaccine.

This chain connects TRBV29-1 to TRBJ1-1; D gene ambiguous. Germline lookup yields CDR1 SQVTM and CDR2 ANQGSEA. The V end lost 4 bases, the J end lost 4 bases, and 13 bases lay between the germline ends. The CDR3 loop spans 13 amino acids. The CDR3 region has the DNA TGCAGCGTTGTTAGTCCGATAATCACTGAAGCTTTCTTT. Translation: CSVVSPIITEAFF.

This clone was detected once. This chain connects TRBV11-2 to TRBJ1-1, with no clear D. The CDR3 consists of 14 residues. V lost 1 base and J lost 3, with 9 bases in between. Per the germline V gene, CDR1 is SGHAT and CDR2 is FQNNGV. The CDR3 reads CASSLAGWHTEAFF. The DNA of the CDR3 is TGTGCCAGCAGCTTAGCGGGGTGGCACACTGAAGCTTTCTTT.

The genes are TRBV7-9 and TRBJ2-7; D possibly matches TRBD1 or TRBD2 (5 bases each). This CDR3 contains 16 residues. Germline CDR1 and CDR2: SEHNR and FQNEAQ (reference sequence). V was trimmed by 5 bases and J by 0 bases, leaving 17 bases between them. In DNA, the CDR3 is TGTGCCAGCAGCCGATTCCGGGGCCTCGTCTCCTACGAGCAGTACTTC. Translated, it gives CASSRFRGLVSYEQYF.

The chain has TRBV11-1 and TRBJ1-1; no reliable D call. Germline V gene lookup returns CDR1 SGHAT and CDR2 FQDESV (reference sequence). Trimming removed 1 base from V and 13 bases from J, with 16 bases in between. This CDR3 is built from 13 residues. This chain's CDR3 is CASSLGAGSVGFF. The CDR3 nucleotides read TGTGCCAGCAGCTTAGGGGCCGGGTCGGTTGGTTTCTTT.